This T cell receptor (beta chain) appears in the sequencing data of a study of cytomegalovirus exposure and HLA in healthy donors. Regarding this clone: The antigen is unknown.

The CDR3 runs 14 residues. Germline V gene sequence: CDR1 MNHNS, CDR2 SASEGT. Trimming took off 2 bases at V and 7 bases at J, with 12 bases between the two ends. 60 Vbeta and 13 Jbeta primers were used in PCR. Measured with immunoSEQ multiplex PCR; TCRdb has only the in-frame clones, and not every one. The sample lists 120,000 to 150,000 clones; around 75% were seen once. Study findings and constraints: In a later analysis, TCR beta V- and J-gene trimming was associated with a missense DCLRE1C variant.

The chain recombines TRBV6-1 with TRBJ1-3; no firm D call. The receptor's source is a female donor in good health and CMV-seronegative. Sequencing was done on a sample of PBMCs. The CDR3 DNA reads TGTGCCAGCAGTGAAAGCCGAGTTGGTAACACCATATATTTT. It encodes CASSESRVGNTIYF.